Below, 9 T cell receptor beta chains from the same sample are listed, as sequenced in a study of blood T cell repertoires in COVID-19. Sequenced by immunoSEQ multiplex PCR; TCRdb stores in-frame clones only, minus some. The table shows about 210,000 clones, with approximately 80% occurring only once. Sequences were obtained from peripheral blood. The receptors derive from a man aged 60 to 69 with acute or convalescent COVID-19.

J is TRBJ1-1 and V is TRBV6-2 or TRBV6-3; no definite D call. This CDR3 is built from 14 residues. Trimming took 6 bases from V and 0 from J, leaving 11 bases between them. Germline loops: CDR1 MNHEY, CDR2 SVGEGT. CDR3 in amino acids: CASSNGRMNTEAFF. In DNA, the CDR3 is TGTGCCAGCAGCAACGGGAGAATGAACACTGAAGCTTTCTTT.

This chain joins TRBV10-2 and TRBJ1-1; D might be TRBD1 (6 bases). The CDR3 is made up of 15 amino acids. V dropped 0 bases and J dropped 5 bases, with 13 bases sitting between them. Germline lookup yields CDR1 WSHSY and CDR2 SAAADI. This CDR3 reads CASSESSGRGTEAFF. The DNA of the CDR3 is TGCGCCAGCAGTGAGTCATCGGGGAGGGGGACTGAAGCTTTCTTT.

The rearrangement joins TRBV15 to TRBJ1-2; 9 bases are a match to TRBD1. After removal of 4 bases from V and 7 bases from J, the junction contained 10 bases not matched to a gene. Germline values: CDR1 LNHNV, CDR2 YYDKDF (reference sequence). CDR3 length equals 15 residues. This chain's CDR3 is CATSTAGQGDSGYTF. CDR3 nucleotides: TGTGCCACCAGCACCGCGGGACAGGGAGATTCTGGCTACACCTTC.

The genes are TRBV5-8 and TRBJ2-1, with 8 nucleotides matching TRBD2. The V and J ends lost 7 bases and 4 bases, in that order; junction bases with no gene match: 10. Germline CDR1 SGHTS, CDR2 YDEGEE. The CDR3 sequence is 15 residues long. The CDR3 DNA is TGTGCCAGCGCCACGACCCAGCGGGGGTACAATGAGCAGTTCTTC. It yields the protein CASATTQRGYNEQFF.

The chain links TRBV27 to TRBJ2-1; D gene ambiguous. V lost 6 bases, J lost 0 bases, and 12 bases lay in between. CDR1 and CDR2 (germline): MNHEY, SMNVEV (reference sequence). There are 15 residues in the CDR3. For the CDR3, the DNA is TGTGCCAGCAGCATGGTCTTTAGCTCCTACAATGAGCAGTTCTTC. Protein product: CASSMVFSSYNEQFF.

The V gene is TRBV5-1, the J gene TRBJ1-5, with 7 bases matching TRBD1. J lost 0 bases, V lost 5 bases, and 5 bases had no gene match. CDR3 length: 15 residues. Germline V gene data show CDR1 as SGHRS and CDR2 as YFSETQ. The CDR3 DNA sequence: TGCGCCAGCAGTACAGGGGACACTAGCAATCAGCCCCAGCATTTT. This codes for CASSTGDTSNQPQHF.

The rearrangement joins TRBV18 to TRBJ2-2; TRBD2 agrees at 9 bases. V dropped 4 bases and J dropped 3; count of bases not matched to a gene: 6. This CDR3 is built from 16 residues. The germline CDR1 and CDR2 sequences are KGHSH and LQKENI. Here the CDR3 DNA reads TGTGCCAGCTCACGTAGCGGGAGAACGTACACCGGGGAGCTGTTTTTT. Its protein product is CASSRSGRTYTGELFF. Based on the CDR3 plus reference TRBV18 and TRBJ2-2, the full variable domain is NAGVMQNPRHLVRRRGQEARLRCSPMKGHSHVYWYRQLPEEGLKFMVYLQKENIIDESGMPKERFSAEFPKEGPSILRIQQVVRGDSAAYFCASSRSGRTYTGELFFGEGSRLTVL.

The V call is TRBV2, the J call TRBJ1-1; weak D call: TRBD1 (5 bases). V lost 8 bases and J 0 bases, leaving 10 bases between the germline ends. The CDR3 spans 13 residues. In germline, CDR1 is SNHLY, CDR2 FYNNEI. This CDR3 reads CASQGGLNTEAFF. CDR3 DNA sequence: TGTGCCAGCCAGGGAGGGCTGAACACTGAAGCTTTCTTT.

This clone was seen a single time. The gene calls are TRBV2 and TRBJ1-2; D is perhaps TRBD1 (5 bases). This CDR3 region has 14 residues. Germline-derived CDR1 and CDR2 are SNHLY and FYNNEI. Trimming took off 6 bases at V and 0 bases at J, with 11 bases between the two ends. The CDR3 DNA reads as TGTGCCAGCAGCGATCAGGGAACTAACTATGGCTACACCTTC. This sequence encodes CASSDQGTNYGYTF.